This is a list of T cell receptor beta chains from one sample in a study of CD8+ T cells in alopecia areata. Libraries were prepared by immunoSEQ multiplex PCR; TCRdb keeps only in-frame clonotypes and omits some of them. The sample has about 220,000 clones, 50% to 60% seen once. The sequences come from CD4+ T cells sorted from blood, collected at week 4, from a patient treated with tofacitinib. Receptors originate from a human donor with alopecia areata. The CDR3 runs from the conserved cysteine through the conserved F or W. The D gene is left open where the match is weak. The listing skips clone size in some rows; elsewhere it reads once, few, many or a size class.

CDR3 protein: CASSFTEPGEQFF
CDR3 DNA: TGTGCCAGCAGCTTCACTGAGCCCGGGGAGCAGTTCTTC
clone size: .
J gene: TRBJ2-1
CDR3 length: 13
D gene: .
V gene: TRBV7-2

CDR3 protein: CASSFGTTLETQYF
CDR3 DNA: TGTGCCAGCAGTTTTGGGACAACGCTGGAGACCCAGTACTTC
clone size: many
J gene: TRBJ2-5
CDR3 length: 14
D gene: .
V gene: TRBV6-5

CDR3 protein: CAWDRDREITGELFF
CDR3 DNA: TGTGCCTGGGACCGGGACAGGGAAATCACCGGGGAGCTGTTTTTT
clone size: .
J gene: TRBJ2-2
CDR3 length: 15
D gene: TRBD1
V gene: TRBV30

CDR3 protein: CASSHVSGGMDEQFF
CDR3 DNA: TGCGCCAGCAGCCATGTTAGCGGGGGGATGGATGAGCAGTTCTTC
clone size: .
J gene: TRBJ2-1
CDR3 length: 15
D gene: TRBD2
V gene: TRBV4-3

CDR3 protein: CAWILGFDTEAFF
CDR3 DNA: TGTGCCTGGATCCTCGGTTTTGACACTGAAGCTTTCTTT
clone size: .
J gene: TRBJ1-1
CDR3 length: 13
D gene: .
V gene: TRBV30

CDR3 protein: CSVEGVNYGYTF
CDR3 DNA: TGCAGCGTTGAAGGTGTAAACTATGGCTACACCTTC
clone size: .
J gene: TRBJ1-2
CDR3 length: 12
D gene: .
V gene: TRBV29-1

CDR3 protein: CASSVQPGQVYEQYF
CDR3 DNA: TGTGCCAGCAGCGTACAACCGGGACAGGTCTACGAGCAGTACTTC
clone size: .
J gene: TRBJ2-7
CDR3 length: 15
D gene: TRBD1
V gene: TRBV6-1

CDR3 protein: CASSVSQGILGNEQFF
CDR3 DNA: TGTGCCAGCAGCGTTTCACAGGGGATTTTAGGCAATGAGCAGTTCTTC
clone size: .
J gene: TRBJ2-1
CDR3 length: 16
D gene: TRBD1
V gene: TRBV5-5

CDR3 protein: CSVELAGTDTQYF
CDR3 DNA: TGCAGCGTGGAACTAGCGGGGACAGATACGCAGTATTTT
clone size: .
J gene: TRBJ2-3
CDR3 length: 13
D gene: TRBD2
V gene: TRBV29-1

CDR3 protein: CSVEGAAFF
CDR3 DNA: TGCAGCGTTGAAGGGGCCGCTTTCTTT
clone size: few
J gene: TRBJ1-1
CDR3 length: 9
D gene: .
V gene: TRBV29-1

CDR3 protein: CASSRASTGTSYGYTF
CDR3 DNA: TGCGCCAGCAGCCGGGCTAGTACAGGGACCAGCTATGGCTACACCTTC
clone size: .
J gene: TRBJ1-2
CDR3 length: 16
D gene: .
V gene: TRBV4-3

CDR3 protein: CASSSVTDTQYF
CDR3 DNA: TGTGCCAGCAGCTCGGTCACAGATACGCAGTATTTT
clone size: few
J gene: TRBJ2-3
CDR3 length: 12
D gene: .
V gene: TRBV7-2

CDR3 protein: CSVAFRENTEAFF
CDR3 DNA: TGCAGCGTTGCTTTTCGGGAGAACACTGAAGCTTTCTTT
clone size: few
J gene: TRBJ1-1
CDR3 length: 13
D gene: .
V gene: TRBV29-1

CDR3 protein: CAWSPTTSGVWYF
CDR3 DNA: TGTGCCTGGAGTCCTACGACTAGCGGGGTTTGGTACTTC
clone size: .
J gene: TRBJ2-4
CDR3 length: 13
D gene: TRBD2
V gene: TRBV30

CDR3 protein: CASSLKRVPYEQYF
CDR3 DNA: TGTGCCAGCAGCTTAAAAAGAGTCCCCTACGAGCAGTACTTC
clone size: .
J gene: TRBJ2-7
CDR3 length: 14
D gene: .
V gene: TRBV11-2

CDR3 protein: CASSPPSDTQYF
CDR3 DNA: TGTGCCAGCTCACCACCATCAGATACGCAGTATTTT
clone size: few
J gene: TRBJ2-3
CDR3 length: 12
D gene: .
V gene: TRBV18

CDR3 protein: CSAQQGRGYTF
CDR3 DNA: TGCAGCGCTCAACAGGGCCGGGGCTACACCTTC
clone size: once
J gene: TRBJ1-2
CDR3 length: 11
D gene: .
V gene: TRBV29-1

CDR3 protein: CSVEGDRGRPYEQYF
CDR3 DNA: TGCAGCGTTGAGGGGGACAGGGGGCGGCCCTACGAGCAGTACTTC
clone size: .
J gene: TRBJ2-7
CDR3 length: 15
D gene: TRBD1
V gene: TRBV29-1

CDR3 protein: CAWGSGGSGANVLTF
CDR3 DNA: TGTGCCTGGGGCTCGGGAGGTTCAGGGGCCAACGTCCTGACTTTC
clone size: .
J gene: TRBJ2-6
CDR3 length: 15
D gene: TRBD2
V gene: TRBV30

CDR3 protein: CASSFRTSRLSTDTQYF
CDR3 DNA: TGTGCCAGCAGCTTCCGGACTAGCCGACTATCCACAGATACGCAGTATTTT
clone size: few
J gene: TRBJ2-3
CDR3 length: 17
D gene: TRBD2
V gene: TRBV9

CDR3 protein: CASSRGPSTDTQYF
CDR3 DNA: TGCGCCAGCAGCCGCGGACCGAGCACAGATACGCAGTATTTT
clone size: once
J gene: TRBJ2-3
CDR3 length: 14
D gene: .
V gene: TRBV4-3

CDR3 protein: CASTQGSQGYTF
CDR3 DNA: TGTGCCAGCACCCAGGGGTCGCAAGGCTACACCTTC
clone size: .
J gene: TRBJ1-2
CDR3 length: 12
D gene: .
V gene: TRBV6-5

CDR3 protein: CASSEGLTIGNEQFF
CDR3 DNA: TGCGCCAGCAGCGAGGGGCTAACCATAGGCAATGAGCAGTTCTTC
clone size: .
J gene: TRBJ2-1
CDR3 length: 15
D gene: .
V gene: TRBV4-1

CDR3 protein: CASSLTGTRVGTDTQYF
CDR3 DNA: TGTGCCAGCAGCTTAACCGGGACTAGGGTAGGCACAGATACGCAGTATTTT
clone size: few
J gene: TRBJ2-3
CDR3 length: 17
D gene: TRBD2
V gene: TRBV7-2

CDR3 protein: CAWSRGGEAFF
CDR3 DNA: TGTGCCTGGAGCCGAGGGGGCGAAGCTTTCTTT
clone size: .
J gene: TRBJ1-1
CDR3 length: 11
D gene: TRBD1
V gene: TRBV30

CDR3 protein: CASSLGIPYSGANVLTF
CDR3 DNA: TGTGCCAGCAGTCTTGGGATTCCTTACTCTGGGGCCAACGTCCTGACTTTC
clone size: .
J gene: TRBJ2-6
CDR3 length: 17
D gene: .
V gene: TRBV27

CDR3 protein: CASSPPISGDPYNEQFF
CDR3 DNA: TGTGCCAGCTCACCACCGATAAGCGGGGACCCCTACAATGAGCAGTTCTTC
clone size: few
J gene: TRBJ2-1
CDR3 length: 17
D gene: TRBD2
V gene: TRBV18

CDR3 protein: CAWSHNSPLHF
CDR3 DNA: TGTGCCTGGAGCCATAATTCACCCCTCCACTTT
clone size: .
J gene: TRBJ1-6
CDR3 length: 11
D gene: .
V gene: TRBV30

CDR3 protein: CASGLAGGREQFF
CDR3 DNA: TGTGCCAGCGGACTAGCGGGGGGCAGGGAGCAGTTCTTC
clone size: .
J gene: TRBJ2-1
CDR3 length: 13
D gene: TRBD2
V gene: TRBV2

CDR3 protein: CSVQTVNYGYTF
CDR3 DNA: TGCAGCGTGCAGACGGTAAACTATGGCTACACCTTC
clone size: .
J gene: TRBJ1-2
CDR3 length: 12
D gene: .
V gene: TRBV29-1

CDR3 protein: CASSRHRGEKLFF
CDR3 DNA: TGCGCCAGCAGCCGACACAGGGGGGAAAAACTGTTTTTT
clone size: few
J gene: TRBJ1-4
CDR3 length: 13
D gene: TRBD1
V gene: TRBV4-3

CDR3 protein: CSGGQSPYEQYF
CDR3 DNA: TGCAGCGGGGGGCAATCTCCCTACGAGCAGTACTTC
clone size: .
J gene: TRBJ2-7
CDR3 length: 12
D gene: .
V gene: TRBV29-1

CDR3 protein: CSVEDRGQQELAKNIQYF
CDR3 DNA: TGCAGCGTTGAAGATCGGGGGCAGCAAGAACTAGCCAAAAACATTCAGTACTTC
clone size: .
J gene: TRBJ2-4
CDR3 length: 18
D gene: .
V gene: TRBV29-1

CDR3 protein: CASSRGLAAAYEQYF
CDR3 DNA: TGTGCCAGTAGTAGGGGACTAGCGGCAGCCTACGAGCAGTACTTC
clone size: .
J gene: TRBJ2-7
CDR3 length: 15
D gene: TRBD2
V gene: TRBV19

CDR3 protein: CASSPSGGYSNQPQHF
CDR3 DNA: TGTGCCAGCAGCCCGTCGGGGGGGTATAGCAATCAGCCCCAGCATTTT
clone size: .
J gene: TRBJ1-5
CDR3 length: 16
D gene: .
V gene: TRBV7-8

CDR3 protein: CSAPSSREEFF
CDR3 DNA: TGCAGTGCTCCTAGCAGCCGAGAGGAGTTCTTC
clone size: few
J gene: TRBJ2-1
CDR3 length: 11
D gene: .
V gene: TRBV20-1

CDR3 protein: CAWSVRGWQPQHF
CDR3 DNA: TGTGCCTGGAGTGTTAGGGGGTGGCAGCCCCAGCATTTT
clone size: once
J gene: TRBJ1-5
CDR3 length: 13
D gene: .
V gene: TRBV30

CDR3 protein: CASSESGGVYEQYF
CDR3 DNA: TGCGCCAGCAGTGAGTCTGGGGGAGTCTACGAGCAGTACTTC
clone size: once
J gene: TRBJ2-7
CDR3 length: 14
D gene: .
V gene: TRBV10-1

CDR3 protein: CASSLGYKGGYGYTF
CDR3 DNA: TGTGCCAGCAGCTTGGGATACAAAGGAGGCTATGGCTACACCTTC
clone size: .
J gene: TRBJ1-2
CDR3 length: 15
D gene: .
V gene: TRBV7-8

CDR3 protein: CATRQGSKAFF
CDR3 DNA: TGTGCCACCAGACAGGGCTCCAAAGCTTTCTTT
clone size: .
J gene: TRBJ1-1
CDR3 length: 11
D gene: TRBD1
V gene: TRBV27

CDR3 protein: CASYDRDSPLHF
CDR3 DNA: TGTGCCAGCTACGACAGGGATTCACCCCTCCACTTT
clone size: .
J gene: TRBJ1-6
CDR3 length: 12
D gene: TRBD1
V gene: TRBV6-5